Listed below are T cell receptor beta chains from one sample, sequenced in a study of naive and memory T cell subsets. TCRdb re-derived calls from the 5' RACE reads in MiXCR, one entry per CDR3 protein. The sample includes around 48,000 distinct CDR3 sequences, 4.7% of them seen just once. Source of these receptors: a female donor in good health. The CDR3 runs from the conserved cysteine through the conserved F or W. The order of the fields is V gene, J gene, D gene, clone size, CDR3 protein, CDR3 DNA. The D gene is left open where the match is weak. Where a row states a size, it is once, few, many or the class of an expanded clone; other rows omit it.

TRBV5-1	TRBJ2-2	-	many	CASSFYTSTGELFF	TGCGCCAGCAGCTTCTACACTAGCACCGGGGAGCTGTTTTTT
TRBV20-1	TRBJ1-1	-	many	CSARDPGVYTEAFF	TGCAGTGCTAGAGATCCGGGGGTGTACACTGAAGCTTTCTTT
TRBV19	TRBJ1-5	TRBD1	many	CASSIGTEYQPQHF	TGTGCCAGTAGTATTGGGACAGAATATCAGCCCCAGCATTTT
TRBV28	TRBJ2-7	TRBD2	many	CASRLAGPSYEQYF	TGTGCCAGCAGACTAGCGGGTCCATCCTACGAGCAGTACTTC
TRBV6-2/TRBV6-3	TRBJ1-2	TRBD1	many	CASTRTGGSSTYGYTF	TGTGCCAGCACCAGGACAGGGGGGTCTTCTACCTATGGCTACACCTTC
TRBV6-1	TRBJ1-4	-	many	CASKDFSFSEKLFF	TGTGCCAGCAAGGACTTTTCCTTTTCTGAAAAACTGTTTTTT
TRBV7-9	TRBJ2-1	-	many	CASSTLGDRTSYNEQFF	TGTGCCAGCAGCACACTCGGGGACCGGACCTCCTACAATGAGCAGTTCTTC
TRBV19	TRBJ1-2	-	many	CASSITTGQYGYTF	TGTGCCAGTAGTATAACTACAGGACAATATGGCTACACCTTC
TRBV6-5	TRBJ1-1	-	-	CASSYRFGRGNTEAFF	TGTGCCAGCAGTTACCGGTTCGGGAGGGGTAACACTGAAGCTTTCTTT
TRBV5-6	TRBJ2-5	TRBD1	many	CASSFLRQGQETQYF	TGTGCCAGCAGCTTCTTGAGACAGGGCCAAGAGACCCAGTACTTC